The clone carrying this T cell receptor beta chain was seen a few times. Its cognate antigen is unknown. This specimen belongs to a study of T cell repertoires in cytomegalovirus infection. On the study more broadly: Signatures in public TCR beta sequences pointed to both CMV infection and matching HLA type.

Each CDR3 protein gets one entry after TCRdb re-called the reads with MiXCR. The sample holds some 62,000 distinct CDR3 sequences, 20% to 25% seen once. CDR3 size: 16 residues. Between the trimmed V and J ends, which lost 4 bases and 6 bases, there was a span of 16 bases. The germline CDR1 and CDR2 sequences are MNHNS and SASEGT. Notes on the study in general: Summed public TCR beta family frequency identified CMV carriers bearing the relevant HLA.

V and J are TRBV6-1 and TRBJ1-6, with D maybe TRBD1 (5 bases). This material consisted of CD8+ T cells from cultured PBMCs, taken from culture after CMV antigen stimulation. The sequence was collected from a human donor in good health (CMV status not recorded). Some clones in this sample may be carry-over from other donors' samples. In nucleotides, the CDR3 is TGTGCCAGCAGTGGACAGAAACAGAAAATTAATTCACCCCTCCACTTT. It specifies CASSGQKQKINSPLHF.